The T cell receptor beta chain described here comes from a study of T cells in Graves' hyperthyroidism and ophthalmopathy. General observations from the study: In validation, the model predicted ophthalmopathy. These predictions came a median roughly 6 months before onset.

Thyroid ultrasound and orbital computed tomography, with clinical symptoms and serum thyroxine and TRAb, informed diagnoses. The CDR3 totals 13 residues. CDR1 and CDR2 from the germline V gene are DFQATT and SNEGSKA (reference sequence). V gave up 4 bases and J gave up 2 bases; unmatched junction bases: 5. The table lists this clonotype with many counts. Antigen specificity is unknown. The CDR3 regions of TCR beta were amplified from RNA transcripts. HTBI primers were the set used in a first-round RT-PCR of the TCR CDR3. TCRdb reprocessed the multiplex PCR reads with MiXCR, giving one entry per CDR3 protein. The table lists 350,000 to 450,000 distinct CDR3 sequences, over 12% of them singletons.

The TCR originated in a man aged 45 to 65 with Graves' ophthalmopathy. The chain links TRBV20-1 to TRBJ2-7; TRBD1 agrees at 7 bases. The source material was blood. This chain's CDR3 is CSATWGQTYEQYF. The CDR3 DNA reads as TGCAGTGCTACGTGGGGACAGACCTACGAGCAGTACTTC.